This TCR beta chain came from a study of T-cell reconstitution after alpha-beta-depleted transplantation in children. Study observations and caveats: By one year post-transplant, T-cell counts and diversity largely arose from T cells that were newly produced. For some patients, TCRbeta diversity was high at day 60 because of recipient T cells and thymic progenitors that survived. By about two months after transplant, alpha-beta T cells reportedly arose from several hundred graft clones that had expanded.

Germline CDR1 and CDR2: DFQATT and SNEGSKA (reference sequence). CDR3 length equals 14 residues. V was trimmed by 8 bases and J by 2 bases, leaving 19 bases between them. The authors prepared the TCRbeta library with unique molecular identifiers. TCRdb re-derived calls from the PCR reads in MiXCR, one entry per CDR3 protein. This sample has hundreds of thousands of distinct CDR3 sequences, with around 7.8% found just once. This clonotype was seen many times. Its cognate antigen is unknown. The origin of this receptor is a male patient aged 10 to 17 who had a stem cell transplant for acute lymphoblastic leukemia, so the T cells may come from the graft donor. The source material was PBMCs, mostly from graft donor cells, sampled 180 days after TCRalphabeta/CD19-depleted stem cell transplant. This chain joins TRBV20-1 and TRBJ2-7, with a possible D match to TRBD1 (5 bases). The CDR3 bases are TGCAGTTCAATGGGGCGGAGAGGCGCCTACGAGCAGTACTTC. It yields the protein CSSMGRRGAYEQYF.